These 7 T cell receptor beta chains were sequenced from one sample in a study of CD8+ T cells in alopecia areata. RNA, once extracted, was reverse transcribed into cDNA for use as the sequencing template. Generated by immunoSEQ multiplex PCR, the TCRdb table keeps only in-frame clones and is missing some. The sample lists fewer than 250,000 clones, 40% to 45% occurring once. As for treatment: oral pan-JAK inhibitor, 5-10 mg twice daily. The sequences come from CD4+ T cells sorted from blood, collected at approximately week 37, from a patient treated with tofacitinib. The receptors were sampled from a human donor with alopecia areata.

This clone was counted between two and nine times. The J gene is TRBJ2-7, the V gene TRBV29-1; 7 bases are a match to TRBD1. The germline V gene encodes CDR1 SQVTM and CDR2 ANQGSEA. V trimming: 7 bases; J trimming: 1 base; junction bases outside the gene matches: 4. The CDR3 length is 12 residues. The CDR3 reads CSGGDSSYEQYF. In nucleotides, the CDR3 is TGCAGCGGTGGGGACAGTTCCTACGAGCAGTACTTC.

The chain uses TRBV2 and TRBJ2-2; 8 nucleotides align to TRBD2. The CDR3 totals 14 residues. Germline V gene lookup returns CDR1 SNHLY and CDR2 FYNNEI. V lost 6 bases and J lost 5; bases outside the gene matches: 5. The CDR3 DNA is TGTGCCAGCAGGAGCGGGAGCGGAACCGGGGAGCTGTTTTTT. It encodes CASRSGSGTGELFF.

The CDR3 sequence: CASSQDGREGEQFF. The CDR3, as DNA: TGTGCCAGCAGCCAAGACGGTCGGGAAGGTGAGCAGTTCTTC. V usage is TRBV4-2 and J usage is TRBJ2-1, with a possible D match to TRBD2 (5 bases). Trimming cost V 0 bases and J 9 bases, with 12 bases left between them. The CDR3 runs 14 residues. Germline V lookup: CDR1 LGHNA, CDR2 YNFKEQ.

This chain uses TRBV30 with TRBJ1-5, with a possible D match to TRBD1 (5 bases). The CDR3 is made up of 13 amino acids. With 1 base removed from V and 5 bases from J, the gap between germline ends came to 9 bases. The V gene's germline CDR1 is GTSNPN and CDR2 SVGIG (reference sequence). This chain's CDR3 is CAWSEGSYQPQHF. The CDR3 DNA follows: TGTGCCTGGAGTGAGGGGTCTTATCAGCCCCAGCATTTT.

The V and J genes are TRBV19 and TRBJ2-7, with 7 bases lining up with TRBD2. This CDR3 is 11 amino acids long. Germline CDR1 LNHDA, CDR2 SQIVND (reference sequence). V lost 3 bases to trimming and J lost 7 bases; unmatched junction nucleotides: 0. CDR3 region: CASSMRGEQYF. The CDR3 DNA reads TGTGCCAGTAGTATGCGGGGGGAGCAGTACTTC. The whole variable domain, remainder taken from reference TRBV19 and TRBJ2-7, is DGGITQSPKYLFRKEGQNVTLSCEQNLNHDAMYWYRQDPGQGLRLIYYSQIVNDFQKGDIAEGYSVSREKKESFPLTVTSAQKNPTAFYLCASSMRGEQYFGPGTRLTVT.

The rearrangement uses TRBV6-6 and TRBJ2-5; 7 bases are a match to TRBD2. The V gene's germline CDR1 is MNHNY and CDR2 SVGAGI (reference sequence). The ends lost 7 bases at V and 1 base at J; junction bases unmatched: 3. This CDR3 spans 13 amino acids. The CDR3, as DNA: TGTGCCAGCAAGGGAGGGGCCCAAGAGACCCAGTACTTC. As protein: CASKGGAQETQYF.

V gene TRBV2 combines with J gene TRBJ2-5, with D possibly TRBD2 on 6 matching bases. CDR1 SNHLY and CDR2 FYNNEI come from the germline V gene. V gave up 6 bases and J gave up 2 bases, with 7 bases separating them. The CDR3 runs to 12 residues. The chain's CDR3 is CASRGGQETQYF. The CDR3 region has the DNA TGTGCCAGCAGGGGAGGACAAGAGACCCAGTACTTC.